This T cell receptor (beta chain) was identified in a study of cytomegalovirus exposure and HLA in healthy donors. Study-level findings and limits: Cytomegalovirus-associated TCR beta chains were listed, numbering 150 to 200. In vitro data verified a few CMV-associated chains as specific for CMV antigens. In a later analysis, DRB1 alleles had the most associated TCRs; HLA-C alleles the fewest.

As concerns this clone: No antigen is known for it.

The CDR3 spans 15 residues. The J segment lost 4 bases and the V segment lost 4 bases, leaving 7 bases of the junction unmatched. The V gene's germline CDR1 is LNHDA and CDR2 SQIVND (reference sequence). PCR involved 60 Vbeta and 13 Jbeta primers. The table came from immunoSEQ multiplex PCR; TCRdb's copy has only in-frame clones and leaves some out. The data contain over 85,000 clones, roughly three quarters of them singletons. The specimen was PBMCs. This clonotype was sampled from a man in his thirties or forties in good health and CMV-seropositive. This chain uses TRBV19 with TRBJ1-2; 9 bases align to TRBD1. The chain's CDR3 is CASSKDRGTAYGYTF. In nucleotides, the CDR3 is TGTGCCAGTAGTAAGGACAGGGGAACGGCCTATGGCTACACCTTC.